The TCR beta chain under discussion was sequenced for a study of T cells in Graves' hyperthyroidism and ophthalmopathy. Study findings and constraints: Ophthalmopathy was predicted by the model a median of approximately six months ahead of onset. Classification by a 13 V-J model distinguished ophthalmopathy from stable hyperthyroidism.

The CDR3 spans 14 residues. V shed 2 bases and J shed 2 bases, with 10 bases lying between them. Germline-derived CDR1 and CDR2 are MNHNS and SASEGT. The cohort's ophthalmopathy patients, a group with duration under 3 months, had a Clinical Activity Score of at least 3 and a NOSPECS grade of at least 4. Amplification of TCR beta CDR3 regions used RNA as the template. First-round RT-PCR targeting the TCR CDR3 was performed with the HTBI primer set. TCRdb fed the multiplex PCR reads into MiXCR, producing one record per CDR3 protein. The sample records hundreds of thousands of distinct CDR3 sequences, around 22% being singletons. In the case of this clonotype: Its matching antigen is unknown.

What was sequenced was blood. The TCR originated in a woman in her 30s with Graves' ophthalmopathy. V and J are TRBV6-1 and TRBJ2-7; the D gene is possibly TRBD2 (5 bases). In DNA form, the CDR3 reads TGTGCCAGCAGTGAACTCCGGGGTCCCTACGAGCAGTACTTC. Translated, it gives CASSELRGPYEQYF.